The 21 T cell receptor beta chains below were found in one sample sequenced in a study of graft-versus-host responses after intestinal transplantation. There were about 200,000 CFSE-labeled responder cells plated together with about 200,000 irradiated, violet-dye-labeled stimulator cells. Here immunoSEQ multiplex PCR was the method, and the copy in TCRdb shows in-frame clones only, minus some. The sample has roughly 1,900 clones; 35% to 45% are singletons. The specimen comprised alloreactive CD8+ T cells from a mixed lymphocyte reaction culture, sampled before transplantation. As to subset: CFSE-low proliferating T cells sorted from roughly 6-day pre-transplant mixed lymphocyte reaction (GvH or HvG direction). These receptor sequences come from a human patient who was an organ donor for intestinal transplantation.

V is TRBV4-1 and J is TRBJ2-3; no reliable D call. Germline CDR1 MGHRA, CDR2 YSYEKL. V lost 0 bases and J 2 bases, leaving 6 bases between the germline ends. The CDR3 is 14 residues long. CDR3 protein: CASSQDGLTDTQYF. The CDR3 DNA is TGCGCCAGCAGCCAAGACGGCCTCACAGATACGCAGTATTTT.

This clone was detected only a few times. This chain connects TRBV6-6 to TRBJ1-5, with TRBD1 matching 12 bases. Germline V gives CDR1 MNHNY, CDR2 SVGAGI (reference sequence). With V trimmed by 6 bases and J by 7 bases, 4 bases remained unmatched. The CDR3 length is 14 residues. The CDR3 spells CASRPGTGGQPQHF. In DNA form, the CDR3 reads TGTGCCAGCAGGCCCGGGACAGGGGGCCAGCCCCAGCATTTT.

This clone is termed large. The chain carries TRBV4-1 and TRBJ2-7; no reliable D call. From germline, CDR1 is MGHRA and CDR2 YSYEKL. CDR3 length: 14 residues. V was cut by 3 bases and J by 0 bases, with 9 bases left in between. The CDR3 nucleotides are TGCGCCAGCAGCCAGCTACATAGCTCCTACGAGCAGTACTTC. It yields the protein CASSQLHSSYEQYF.

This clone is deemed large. DNA of the CDR3: TGTGCCAGTAGTATCGCCGGGACAAACTATGGCTACACCTTC. Translation: CASSIAGTNYGYTF. The chain links TRBV19 to TRBJ1-2; perhaps TRBD1 as D (6 bases). The CDR3 is 14 residues long. V was pared by 3 bases and J by 2 bases, with 10 bases between. Germline-derived CDR1 and CDR2 are LNHDA and SQIVND (reference sequence).

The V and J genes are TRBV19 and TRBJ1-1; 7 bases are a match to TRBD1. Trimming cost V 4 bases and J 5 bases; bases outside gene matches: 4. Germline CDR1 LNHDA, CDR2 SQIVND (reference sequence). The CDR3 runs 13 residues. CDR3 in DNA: TGTGCCAGTAGTACAGGGGGAAGAACTGAAGCTTTCTTT. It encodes CASSTGGRTEAFF.

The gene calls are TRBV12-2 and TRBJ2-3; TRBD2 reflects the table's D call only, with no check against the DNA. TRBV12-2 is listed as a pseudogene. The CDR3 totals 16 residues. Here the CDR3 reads CASRLTLYIGTDTQYF. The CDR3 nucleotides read TGTGCAAGTCGCTTAACTCTCTACATCGGGACAGATACGCAGTATTTT.

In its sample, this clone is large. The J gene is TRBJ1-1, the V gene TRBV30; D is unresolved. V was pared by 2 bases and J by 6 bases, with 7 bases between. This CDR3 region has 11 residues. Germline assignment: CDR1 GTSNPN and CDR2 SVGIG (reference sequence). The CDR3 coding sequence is TGTGCCTGGAGTCATGATCCTGAAGCTTTCTTT. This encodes CAWSHDPEAFF.

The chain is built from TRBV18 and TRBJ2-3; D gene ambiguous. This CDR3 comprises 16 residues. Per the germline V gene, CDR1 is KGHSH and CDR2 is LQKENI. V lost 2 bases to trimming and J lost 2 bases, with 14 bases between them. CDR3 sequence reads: CASSPADKSYTDTQYF. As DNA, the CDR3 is TGTGCCAGCTCACCAGCGGATAAGTCCTACACAGATACGCAGTATTTT.

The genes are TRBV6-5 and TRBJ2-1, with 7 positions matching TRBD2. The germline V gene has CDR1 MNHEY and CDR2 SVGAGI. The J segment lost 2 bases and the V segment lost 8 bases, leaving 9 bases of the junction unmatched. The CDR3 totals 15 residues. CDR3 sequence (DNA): TGTGCCAGCTGGGGCGCGGGGGTCGCCTACAATGAGCAGTTCTTC. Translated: CASWGAGVAYNEQFF.

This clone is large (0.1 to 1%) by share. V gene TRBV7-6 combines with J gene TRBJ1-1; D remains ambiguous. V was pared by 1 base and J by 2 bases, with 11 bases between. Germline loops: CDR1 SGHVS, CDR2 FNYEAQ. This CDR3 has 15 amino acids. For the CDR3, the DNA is TGTGCCAGCAGCTTAGGAAGGGATTTTAACACTGAAGCTTTCTTT. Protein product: CASSLGRDFNTEAFF.

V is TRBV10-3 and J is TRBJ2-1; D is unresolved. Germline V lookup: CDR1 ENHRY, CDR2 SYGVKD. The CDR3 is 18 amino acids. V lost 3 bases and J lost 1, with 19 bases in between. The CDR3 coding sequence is TGTGCCATCAGTGACACTCCTCAACTGGGCCATTCCTACAATGAGCAGTTCTTC. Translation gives CAISDTPQLGHSYNEQFF.

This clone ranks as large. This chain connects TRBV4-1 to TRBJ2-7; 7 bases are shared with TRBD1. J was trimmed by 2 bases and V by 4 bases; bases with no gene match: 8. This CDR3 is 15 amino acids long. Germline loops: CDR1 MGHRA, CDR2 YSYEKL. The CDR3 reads CASSLSGQGAYEQYF. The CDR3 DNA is TGCGCCAGCAGCCTTTCAGGTCAGGGGGCCTACGAGCAGTACTTC.

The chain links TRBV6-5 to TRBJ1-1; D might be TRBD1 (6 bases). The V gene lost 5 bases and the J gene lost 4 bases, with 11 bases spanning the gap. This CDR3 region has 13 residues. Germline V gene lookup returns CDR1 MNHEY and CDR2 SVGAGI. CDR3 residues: CASSQGGFTEAFF. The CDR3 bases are TGTGCCAGCAGTCAAGGGGGTTTCACTGAAGCTTTCTTT.

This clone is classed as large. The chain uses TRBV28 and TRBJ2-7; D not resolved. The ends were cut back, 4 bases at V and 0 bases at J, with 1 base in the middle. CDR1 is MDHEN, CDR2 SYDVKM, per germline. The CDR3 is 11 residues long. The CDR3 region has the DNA TGTGCCAGCAGTTACTCCTACGAGCAGTACTTC. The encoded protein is CASSYSYEQYF.

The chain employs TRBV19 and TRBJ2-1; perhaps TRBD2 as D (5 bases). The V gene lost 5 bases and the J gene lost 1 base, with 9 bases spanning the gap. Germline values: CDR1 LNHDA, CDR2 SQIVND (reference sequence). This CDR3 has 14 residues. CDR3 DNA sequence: TGTGCCAGTAGTTACGGGGTTTCCTACAATGAGCAGTTCTTC. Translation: CASSYGVSYNEQFF.

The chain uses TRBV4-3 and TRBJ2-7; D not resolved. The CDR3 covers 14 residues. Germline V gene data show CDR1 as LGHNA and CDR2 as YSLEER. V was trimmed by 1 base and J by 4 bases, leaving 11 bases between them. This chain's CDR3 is CASSQVFAEYEQYF. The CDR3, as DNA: TGCGCCAGCAGCCAAGTTTTCGCGGAGTACGAGCAGTACTTC.

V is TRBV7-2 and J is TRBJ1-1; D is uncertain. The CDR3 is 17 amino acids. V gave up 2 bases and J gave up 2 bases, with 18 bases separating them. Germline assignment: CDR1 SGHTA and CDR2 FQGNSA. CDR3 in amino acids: CASSLRGGFTFNTEAFF. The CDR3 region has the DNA TGTGCCAGCAGCTTACGGGGTGGGTTTACTTTTAACACTGAAGCTTTCTTT.

The chain's CDR3 is CASSSPGQGFHEQYF. The CDR3, as DNA: TGTGCCAGCAGCTCACCGGGACAGGGGTTCCACGAGCAGTACTTC. J is TRBJ2-7 and V is TRBV7-9, with TRBD1 matching over 10 bases. V lost 4 bases, J lost 5 bases, and 8 bases stayed unmatched. This CDR3 has 15 residues. Germline V CDR1 and CDR2: SEHNR, FQNEAQ (reference sequence).

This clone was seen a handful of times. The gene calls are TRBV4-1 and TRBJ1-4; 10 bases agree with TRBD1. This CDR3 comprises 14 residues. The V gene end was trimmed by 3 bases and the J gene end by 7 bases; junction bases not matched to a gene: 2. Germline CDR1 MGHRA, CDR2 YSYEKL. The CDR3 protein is CASSQTGGVEKLFF. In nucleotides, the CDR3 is TGCGCCAGCAGCCAGACAGGGGGCGTTGAAAAACTGTTTTTT.

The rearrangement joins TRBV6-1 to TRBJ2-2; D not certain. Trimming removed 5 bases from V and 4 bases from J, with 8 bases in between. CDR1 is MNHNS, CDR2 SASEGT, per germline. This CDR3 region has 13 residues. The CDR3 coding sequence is TGTGCCAGCAGTTTTAGAGGCACCGGGGAGCTGTTTTTT. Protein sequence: CASSFRGTGELFF.

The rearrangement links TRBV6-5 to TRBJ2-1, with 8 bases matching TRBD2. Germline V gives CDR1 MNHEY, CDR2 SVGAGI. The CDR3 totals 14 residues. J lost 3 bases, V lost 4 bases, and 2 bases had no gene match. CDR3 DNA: TGTGCCAGCAGTTCGCGGGGGGACTACAATGAGCAGTTCTTC. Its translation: CASSSRGDYNEQFF.